The next 10 T cell receptor beta chains were all read from a single sample in a study of cytomegalovirus exposure and HLA in healthy donors. The PCR contained 60 Vbeta and 13 Jbeta primers. Sequencing used immunoSEQ multiplex PCR; TCRdb keeps in-frame clones, though not all of them. The data show fewer than 150,000 clones, around 80% seen once. Sequenced sample: PBMCs. The receptor set was obtained from a man aged 30-40 years in good health and CMV-seronegative.

The chain uses TRBV27 and TRBJ2-2; 10 bases align to TRBD2. Germline CDR1 and CDR2: MNHEY and SMNVEV (reference sequence). The CDR3 consists of 16 residues. With V trimmed by 10 bases and J by 3 bases, 11 bases remained unmatched. CDR3 DNA: TGTGCCACCCAGGGAAGCGGGAGGGATTACACCGGGGAGCTGTTTTTT. This gives the protein CATQGSGRDYTGELFF.

The chain is built from TRBV5-1 and TRBJ1-6, with 8 bases aligning to TRBD1. The germline V gene has CDR1 SGHRS and CDR2 YFSETQ. V was clipped by 0 bases and J by 11 bases; unmatched bases: 4. This CDR3 contains 14 residues. The CDR3, as DNA: TGCGCCAGCAGCTTGGGACAGGGGAGTCCACCCCTCCACTTT. The encoded protein is CASSLGQGSPPLHF.

The gene calls are TRBV19 and TRBJ2-7; D not certain. The CDR3 has 15 amino acids. The germline gives CDR1 LNHDA, CDR2 SQIVND (reference sequence). The V end was cut by 4 bases, the J end by 3 bases, with 16 bases between. The DNA of the CDR3 is TGTGCCAGTAGTAACGCCAAAAGAGCCTTCTACGAGCAGTACTTC. Translated: CASSNAKRAFYEQYF.

CDR3 DNA: TGTGCCAGCAGCTTATCGGCTAGCGGGAGGTGGTCAGATACGCAGTATTTT. Amino acids: CASSLSASGRWSDTQYF. The rearrangement links TRBV11-1 to TRBJ2-3; 11 nucleotides agree with TRBD2. Trimming at V came to 2 bases and at J to 4 bases, leaving 8 bases not matched to a gene. Looked up from germline, CDR1 is SGHAT and CDR2 is FQDESV (reference sequence). This CDR3 has 17 residues.

This clone appeared a few times. V gene TRBV10-1 combines with J gene TRBJ1-1; D may be TRBD1 (6 bases). V lost 10 bases and J lost 3, with 15 bases in between. Per germline, CDR1 WNHNN and CDR2 SYGVQD (reference sequence). The CDR3 runs to 13 residues. This CDR3 is CATSFRGDTEAFF. The CDR3 nucleotides are TGCGCCACCTCGTTCAGGGGCGACACTGAAGCTTTCTTT.

This chain joins TRBV7-9 and TRBJ2-7; maybe TRBD1 (6 bases). Germline assignment: CDR1 SEHNR and CDR2 FQNEAQ (reference sequence). There are 12 residues in the CDR3. Between the trimmed V and J ends, which lost 1 base and 5 bases, there was a span of 6 bases. The CDR3 reads CASSLEGDEQYF. The CDR3 DNA reads as TGTGCCAGCAGCTTAGAGGGGGACGAGCAGTACTTC. The whole variable domain, remainder taken from reference TRBV7-9 and TRBJ2-7, is DTGVSQNPRHKITKRGQNVTFRCDPISEHNRLYWYRQTLGQGPEFLTYFQNEAQLEKSRLLSDRFSAERPKGSFSTLEIQRTEQGDSAMYLCASSLEGDEQYFGPGTRLTVT.

V gene TRBV6-5 combines with J gene TRBJ2-5, with a weak D call TRBD1 (5 bases). Per the germline V gene, CDR1 is MNHEY and CDR2 is SVGAGI. Deletions cut 0 bases from V and 5 bases from J, with 10 bases between. The CDR3 contains 14 residues. In nucleotides, the CDR3 is TGTGCCAGCAGTTACTCCGCGCAGGGCGAGACCCAGTACTTC. It translates to CASSYSAQGETQYF.

Concerning this clone itself: Within the sample, other DNA sequences also encode this same CDR3. The chain combines TRBV5-1 with TRBJ1-4, with D possibly being TRBD1 (6 bases). Looked up from germline, CDR1 is SGHRS and CDR2 is YFSETQ. CDR3 size: 14 residues. Trimming stripped 1 base from V and 5 bases from J, with 9 bases between. DNA of the CDR3: TGCGCCAGCAGCTTGACAGGGAGAAATGAAAAACTGTTTTTT. Translated, it gives CASSLTGRNEKLFF.

The genes are TRBV2 and TRBJ1-5; possible D gene TRBD1, 6 bases. Germline CDR1 reads SNHLY; CDR2 reads FYNNEI. The CDR3 length is 14 residues. V was pared by 7 bases and J by 9 bases, with 19 bases between. DNA of the CDR3: TGTGCCAGCAACGGACAGCCCCGTGAGAGGCCCCAGCATTTT. It encodes CASNGQPRERPQHF.

The V and J genes are TRBV6-1 and TRBJ1-2; the D gene is possibly TRBD1 (6 bases). The CDR3 covers 14 residues. V was clipped by 2 bases and J by 3 bases, with 10 bases between them. Germline V CDR1 and CDR2: MNHNS, SASEGT. CDR3 nucleotide sequence: TGTGCCAGCAGTGAATGGACAGCAGACTATGGCTACACCTTC. It codes for CASSEWTADYGYTF.